What follows are 29 T cell receptor beta chains derived from one specimen sequenced in a study of shared clonotypes between healthy human individuals. Profiling relied on immunoSEQ multiplex PCR, and the TCRdb table lists in-frame clones only, not all of them. The sample lists over a million clones; 95% to 97% were seen once. The sample consisted of naive CD4+ T cells sorted from blood. The sample's subset: CD45RA+ positively selected. These receptor sequences come from a man aged 30-40 years in good health.

The J gene is TRBJ1-4, the V gene TRBV2; D is unresolved. Trimming stripped 6 bases from V and 4 bases from J, with 15 bases between. The CDR3 has 15 residues. Germline CDR1 reads SNHLY; CDR2 reads FYNNEI. The CDR3 DNA sequence: TGTGCCAGCAGAAATCTGGGAGGGTTTAATGAAAAACTGTTTTTT. Protein product: CASRNLGGFNEKLFF. Using reference TRBV2 and TRBJ1-4 for the parts outside the CDR3, the full variable domain is EPEVTQTPSHQVTQMGQEVILRCVPISNHLYFYWYRQILGQKVEFLVSFYNNEISEKSEIFDDQFSVERPDGSNFTLKIRSTKLEDSAMYFCASRNLGGFNEKLFFGSGTQLSVL.

Here the CDR3 DNA reads TGTGCCAGTAGTATAATCCAGACGAACACTGAAGCTTTCTTT. It specifies CASSIIQTNTEAFF. The J gene is TRBJ1-1, the V gene TRBV19; D uncertain. This CDR3 has 14 amino acids. V dropped 2 bases and J dropped 1 base, with 8 bases sitting between them. The germline V gene has CDR1 LNHDA and CDR2 SQIVND (reference sequence).

The chain employs TRBV28 and TRBJ1-4; D not resolved. V lost 3 bases and J lost 8, with 10 bases in between. Germline lookup yields CDR1 MDHEN and CDR2 SYDVKM. The CDR3 covers 13 residues. CDR3 sequence (DNA): TGTGCCAGCAGTTTTGCTCAGACCGAAAAACTGTTTTTT. Translation: CASSFAQTEKLFF.

This chain uses TRBV5-1 with TRBJ1-3; D gene unclear. With 0 bases removed from V and 0 bases from J, the gap between germline ends came to 13 bases. This CDR3 contains 17 residues. CDR1 and CDR2 (germline): SGHRS, YFSETQ. CDR3 coding DNA: TGCGCCAGCAGCTTGGTTCGGCAGGCCTTCTCTGGAAACACCATATATTTT. It specifies CASSLVRQAFSGNTIYF.

V is TRBV29-1 and J is TRBJ1-1; tentative D call: TRBD1 (5 bases). The V and J ends lost 5 bases and 5 bases respectively, with 15 bases between them. CDR1 and CDR2 (germline): SQVTM, ANQGSEA. There are 13 residues in the CDR3. As DNA, the CDR3 is TGCAGCGTTCACGAAGGGGCTGATACTGAAGCTTTCTTT. Translating gives CSVHEGADTEAFF.

The chain links TRBV7-2 to TRBJ2-5; TRBD2 aligns across 9 bases. The CDR3 runs to 15 residues. Germline values: CDR1 SGHTA, CDR2 FQGNSA. The V gene end was trimmed by 1 base and the J gene end by 5 bases; junction bases not matched to a gene: 5. CDR3 protein: CASSLGASGVETQYF. CDR3 nucleotide sequence: TGTGCCAGCAGCTTAGGTGCTAGCGGGGTGGAGACCCAGTACTTC.

V and J are TRBV4-3 and TRBJ2-3, with 13 bases aligning to TRBD2. The germline V gene has CDR1 LGHNA and CDR2 YSLEER. J gave up 6 bases and V 1 base, and 10 bases lay outside the gene matches. This CDR3 is built from 18 residues. The CDR3 DNA follows: TGCGCCAGCAGCCAAGGTGGATCTGGACTAGCGGGAGCGGATACGCAGTATTTT. Protein: CASSQGGSGLAGADTQYF.

This clone was detected only once. The V gene is TRBV7-9, the J gene TRBJ1-4; D is unresolved. Deletions cut 1 base from V and 11 bases from J, with 8 bases between. Germline V lookup: CDR1 SEHNR, CDR2 FQNEAQ (reference sequence). The CDR3 covers 12 residues. The CDR3 coding sequence is TGTGCCAGCAGCTTAGGGCAGAGCAAACTGTTTTTT. Protein sequence: CASSLGQSKLFF.

This clone was observed a single time. For the CDR3, the DNA is TGCGCCAGCAGCCAAGACAGGGTTAGGACTGAAGCTTTCTTT. Amino acid sequence: CASSQDRVRTEAFF. This chain uses TRBV4-3 with TRBJ1-1, with D maybe TRBD1 (5 bases). The CDR3 is 14 residues long. Trimming took 0 bases from V and 5 from J, leaving 10 bases between them. CDR1 is LGHNA, CDR2 YSLEER, per germline.

J is TRBJ1-1 and V is TRBV28, with D possibly TRBD1 on 6 matching bases. The germline V gene has CDR1 MDHEN and CDR2 SYDVKM. The CDR3 is made up of 14 amino acids. The V end was cut by 4 bases, the J end by 11 bases, with 20 bases between. The CDR3 is CASSSPNRPGVAFF. The CDR3 bases are TGTGCCAGCAGTTCCCCAAACCGACCAGGGGTTGCTTTCTTT. The variable domain in full, completed from reference TRBV28 and TRBJ1-1, reads DVKVTQSSRYLVKRTGEKVFLECVQDMDHENMFWYRQDPGLGLRLIYFSYDVKMKEKGDIPEGYSVSREKKERFSLILESASTNQTSMYLCASSSPNRPGVAFFGQGTRLTVV.

The rearrangement joins TRBV5-5 to TRBJ1-1, with D possibly matching TRBD1 (5 bases). Deletions cut 2 bases from V and 1 base from J, with 9 bases between. The CDR3 extends over 14 amino acids. CDR1 and CDR2 from the germline V gene are SGHKS and YYEKEE (reference sequence). The CDR3 spells CASSFGAGNTEAFF. CDR3 DNA: TGTGCCAGCAGCTTCGGGGCAGGGAACACTGAAGCTTTCTTT.

This sequence joins TRBV12-5 and TRBJ2-1; 7 nucleotides line up with TRBD2. The CDR3 extends over 14 amino acids. V lost 7 bases to trimming and J lost 9 bases; unmatched junction nucleotides: 12. CDR1 LGHNT and CDR2 FRNRAP come from the germline V gene. The CDR3 DNA follows: TGTGCTAGTGAGGGGACCACGACGGGGGGTGAGCAGTTCTTC. Translation: CASEGTTTGGEQFF.

V usage is TRBV11-3 and J usage is TRBJ2-2; no reliable D call. V gave up 0 bases and J gave up 4 bases, with 6 bases separating them. The CDR3 is 14 amino acids. From germline, CDR1 is SGHNT and CDR2 YENEEA. CDR3 region: CASSLEALTGELFF. Written as DNA, the CDR3 is TGTGCCAGCAGCTTAGAGGCTCTCACCGGGGAGCTGTTTTTT.

This rearrangement joins TRBV7-2 to TRBJ1-2; 8 nucleotides line up with TRBD1. With V trimmed by 6 bases and J by 11 bases, 11 bases remained unmatched. CDR3 length equals 13 residues. Per the germline V gene, CDR1 is SGHTA and CDR2 is FQGNSA. DNA for the CDR3: TGTGCCAGCAGTCCTGAAAACAGGGGGTCTTACACCTTC. Encoded protein: CASSPENRGSYTF. The full variable domain, with the rest looked up from reference TRBV7-2 and TRBJ1-2, is GAGVSQSPSNKVTEKGKDVELRCDPISGHTALYWYRQSLGQGLEFLIYFQGNSAPDKSGLPSDRFSAERTGGSVSTLTIQRTQQEDSAVYLCASSPENRGSYTFGSGTRLTVV.

The genes are TRBV7-9 and TRBJ1-2; D possibly corresponds to TRBD1 (5 bases). V lost 4 bases and J lost 0, with 15 bases in between. Germline-derived CDR1 and CDR2 are SEHNR and FQNEAQ (reference sequence). The CDR3 consists of 16 residues. In nucleotides, the CDR3 is TGTGCCAGCAGCTCCCGGGACGGTGGGTCTAACTATGGCTACACCTTC. Protein sequence: CASSSRDGGSNYGYTF.

This chain uses TRBV4-2 with TRBJ2-5; D uncertain. Trimming cost V 1 base and J 3 bases, with 15 bases left between them. Germline V gene data show CDR1 as LGHNA and CDR2 as YNFKEQ. The CDR3 loop spans 16 amino acids. The CDR3, as DNA: TGTGCCAGCAGCCAAGGTAGAGGACGGCAAGAAGAGACCCAGTACTTC. It yields the protein CASSQGRGRQEETQYF.

The CDR3 sequence is CASSKAASYEQYF. Written as DNA, the CDR3 is TGTGCCAGTAGTAAGGCGGCCTCCTACGAGCAGTACTTC. The gene calls are TRBV19 and TRBJ2-7; D uncertain. CDR1 is LNHDA, CDR2 SQIVND, per germline (reference sequence). The V gene lost 4 bases and the J gene lost 0 bases, with 7 bases spanning the gap. The CDR3 spans 13 residues.

The V and J genes are TRBV7-9 and TRBJ2-1, with TRBD2 as a possible D gene (6 bases). Germline CDR1 SEHNR, CDR2 FQNEAQ (reference sequence). The CDR3 contains 16 residues. V was trimmed by 2 bases and J by 3 bases, leaving 14 bases between them. In DNA form, the CDR3 reads TGTGCCAGCAGCTTATTGGGACTTTTAGACTACAATGAGCAGTTCTTC. It is translated as CASSLLGLLDYNEQFF.

As concerns this clone: Other DNA variants within this sample encode the same CDR3. The gene calls are TRBV5-1 and TRBJ2-2; 8 bases are shared with TRBD1. The trim removed 0 bases at V and 2 bases at J, leaving 3 bases unmatched. Germline lookup yields CDR1 SGHRS and CDR2 YFSETQ. There are 16 residues in the CDR3. The CDR3 sequence: CASSLVAGGNTGELFF. As DNA, the CDR3 is TGCGCCAGCAGCTTGGTGGCAGGGGGCAACACCGGGGAGCTGTTTTTT.

V and J are TRBV15 and TRBJ2-1, with 11 bases matching TRBD2. CDR3 size: 21 residues. With 0 bases clipped from V and 3 bases from J, the junction kept 16 bases outside the gene matches. Germline V CDR1 and CDR2: LNHNV, YYDKDF (reference sequence). The CDR3 sequence: CATSRDWSSGRGLGHYNEQFF. The CDR3 nucleotides are TGTGCCACCAGCAGAGATTGGAGTAGCGGGAGGGGGCTAGGGCACTACAATGAGCAGTTCTTC.

This sequence joins TRBV5-5 and TRBJ1-2, with a weak D call TRBD1 (5 bases). Trimming shortened V by 3 bases and J by 4 bases, and 7 bases separated the two germline ends. CDR1 is SGHKS, CDR2 YYEKEE, per germline (reference sequence). This CDR3 is 12 amino acids long. The CDR3 coding sequence is TGTGCCAGCAGCTCCAGGGCCTATGGCTACACCTTC. Its protein product is CASSSRAYGYTF.

CDR3 sequence reads: CASSATASGAQPQHF. In DNA form, the CDR3 reads TGTGCCAGCAGCGCAACCGCATCAGGGGCCCAGCCCCAGCATTTT. This chain uses TRBV9 with TRBJ1-5; TRBD1 might be the D (6 bases). V was pared by 3 bases and J by 7 bases, with 17 bases between. CDR1 and CDR2 from the germline V gene are SGDLS and YYNGEE. CDR3 length: 15 amino acids. The entire variable domain, with the rest obtained from reference TRBV9 and TRBJ1-5, is as follows: DSGVTQTPKHLITATGQRVTLRCSPRSGDLSVYWYQQSLDQGLQFLIQYYNGEERAKGNILERFSAQQFPDLHSELNLSSLELGDSALYFCASSATASGAQPQHFGDGTRLSIL.

The V call is TRBV7-2, the J call TRBJ2-1; no definite D call. Germline assignment: CDR1 SGHTA and CDR2 FQGNSA. V was shortened by 3 bases and J by 0 bases, with 6 bases between the two germline ends. The CDR3 extends over 14 amino acids. The CDR3 reads CASSFADSYNEQFF. CDR3 sequence (DNA): TGTGCCAGCAGCTTCGCCGACTCCTACAATGAGCAGTTCTTC.

The CDR3 DNA reads TGTGCCAGCAGTGCACTAGCGGGAGCCCGAGAGACCCAGTACTTC. This gives the protein CASSALAGARETQYF. This chain joins TRBV6-1 and TRBJ2-5; TRBD2 agrees at 11 bases. The CDR3 spans 15 residues. Trimming cost V 4 bases and J 4 bases; bases outside gene matches: 5. Germline-derived CDR1 and CDR2 are MNHNS and SASEGT.

This chain links TRBV7-2 with TRBJ2-4; D is unclear. The CDR3 is made up of 16 amino acids. Germline CDR1 reads SGHTA; CDR2 reads FQGNSA. Trimming removed 2 bases at V and 0 bases at J, with 11 bases between. The CDR3 region has the DNA TGTGCCAGCAGCTTAACGTGGTCGGTAGCCAAAAACATTCAGTACTTC. This sequence encodes CASSLTWSVAKNIQYF.

The rearrangement joins TRBV2 to TRBJ1-1; weak D call: TRBD1 (5 bases). Trimming removed 8 bases at V and 6 bases at J, with 19 bases between. The CDR3 has 14 residues. CDR1 is SNHLY and CDR2 is FYNNEI in the germline V gene. CDR3 sequence: CASGVEGSSSEAFF. The CDR3 coding sequence is TGTGCCAGCGGAGTGGAGGGGAGTAGCTCTGAAGCTTTCTTT.

This chain joins TRBV15 and TRBJ1-2; D might be TRBD1 (6 bases). Germline values: CDR1 LNHNV, CDR2 YYDKDF (reference sequence). The CDR3 sequence is 14 residues long. V lost 2 bases and J 7 bases, leaving 14 bases between the germline ends. The CDR3 DNA reads as TGTGCCACCAGCAGACGACAGGCCCGCTCTGGCTACACCTTC. Amino acids: CATSRRQARSGYTF.

The chain carries TRBV5-4 and TRBJ2-1, with TRBD2 matching 7 bases. The junction had 8 bases not matched to a gene; V was cut back by 4 bases and J by 4 bases. The CDR3 has 15 amino acids. The V gene's germline CDR1 is SGHNT and CDR2 YYREEE (reference sequence). The CDR3 DNA follows: TGTGCCAGCAGCACGGGCCAGCGGGGATACAATGAGCAGTTCTTC. Protein: CASSTGQRGYNEQFF.

J is TRBJ1-1 and V is TRBV19; no firm D call. This CDR3 comprises 11 residues. V lost 6 bases, J lost 3 bases, and 5 bases lay in between. Germline V gene sequence: CDR1 LNHDA, CDR2 SQIVND (reference sequence). CDR3 sequence: CASRAYTEAFF. In DNA, the CDR3 is TGTGCCAGTAGGGCGTACACTGAAGCTTTCTTT.